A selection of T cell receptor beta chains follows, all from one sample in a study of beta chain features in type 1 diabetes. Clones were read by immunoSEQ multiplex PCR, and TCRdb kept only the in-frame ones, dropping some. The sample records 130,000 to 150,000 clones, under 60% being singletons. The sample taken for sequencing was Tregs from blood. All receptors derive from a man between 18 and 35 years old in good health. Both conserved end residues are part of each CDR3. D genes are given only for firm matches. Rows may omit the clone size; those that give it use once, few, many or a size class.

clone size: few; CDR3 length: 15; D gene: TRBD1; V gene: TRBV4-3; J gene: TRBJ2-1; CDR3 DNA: TGCGCCAGCAGCCAAGATCTGCAGGGGGCCCATGAGCAGTTCTTC; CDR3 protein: CASSQDLQGAHEQFF
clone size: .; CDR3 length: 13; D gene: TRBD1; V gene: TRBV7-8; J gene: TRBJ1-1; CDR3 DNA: TGTGCCAGCAGCTTAGCCCGACAGGGTCCAGCTTTCTTT; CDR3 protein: CASSLARQGPAFF
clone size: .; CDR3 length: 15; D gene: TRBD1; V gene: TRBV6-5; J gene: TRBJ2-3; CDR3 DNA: TGTGCCAGCAGCCGACAGGGCTTCTCCACAGATACGCAGTATTTT; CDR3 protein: CASSRQGFSTDTQYF
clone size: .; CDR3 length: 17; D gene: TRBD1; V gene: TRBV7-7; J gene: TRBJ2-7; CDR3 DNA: TGTGCTAGCAGCTTCTCCCGGGACAGGCGTTTTTCCTACGAGCAGTACTTC; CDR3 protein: CASSFSRDRRFSYEQYF
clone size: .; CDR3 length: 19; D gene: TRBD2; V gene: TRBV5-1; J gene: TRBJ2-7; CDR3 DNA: TGCGCCAGCAGCTTGCCCGGGACTAGCGGGTATAGGAGCTCCTACGAGCAGTACTTC; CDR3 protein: CASSLPGTSGYRSSYEQYF
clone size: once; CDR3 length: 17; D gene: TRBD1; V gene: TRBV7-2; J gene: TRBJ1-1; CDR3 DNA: TGTGCCAGCAGCCGAACGGACAGGGGGCCGGGTCCCACTGAAGCTTTCTTT; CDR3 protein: CASSRTDRGPGPTEAFF
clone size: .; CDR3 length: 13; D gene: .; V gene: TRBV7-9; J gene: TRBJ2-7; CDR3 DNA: TGTGCCAGCAGCACCGGACAGATCTACGAGCAGTACTTC; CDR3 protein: CASSTGQIYEQYF
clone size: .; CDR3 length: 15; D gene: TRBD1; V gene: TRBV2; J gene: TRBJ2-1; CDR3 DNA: TGTGCCAGCAGTGAGGTACAGGGGGTCTACAATGAGCAGTTCTTC; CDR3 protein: CASSEVQGVYNEQFF
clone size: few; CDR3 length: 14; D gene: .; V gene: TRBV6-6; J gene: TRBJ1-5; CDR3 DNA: TGTGCCAGCAACGCAGGGTTGGGCAATCAGCCCCAGCATTTT; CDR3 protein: CASNAGLGNQPQHF
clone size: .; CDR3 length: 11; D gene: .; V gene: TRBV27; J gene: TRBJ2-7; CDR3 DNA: TGTGCCAGCGGGAGATACTACGAGCAGTACTTC; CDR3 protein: CASGRYYEQYF
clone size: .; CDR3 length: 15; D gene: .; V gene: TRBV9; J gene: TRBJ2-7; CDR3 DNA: TGTGCCAGCAGCGTAGCCCCCGATAGCTCCTACGAGCAGTACTTC; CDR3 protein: CASSVAPDSSYEQYF
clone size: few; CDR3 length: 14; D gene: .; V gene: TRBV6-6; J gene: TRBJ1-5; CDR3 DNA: TGTGCCAGCAGTTACTCGGGGGGGGATCAGCCCCAGCATTTT; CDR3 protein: CASSYSGGDQPQHF
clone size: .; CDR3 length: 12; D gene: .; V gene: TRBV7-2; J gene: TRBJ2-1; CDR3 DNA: TGTGCCAGCAGCCACTTCTACAATGAGCAGTTCTTC; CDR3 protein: CASSHFYNEQFF
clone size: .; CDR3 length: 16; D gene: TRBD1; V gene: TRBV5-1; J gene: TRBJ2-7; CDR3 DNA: TGCGCCAGCAGCTTGGTTTCGGACAGGCCTCCCTACGAGCAGTACTTC; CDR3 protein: CASSLVSDRPPYEQYF
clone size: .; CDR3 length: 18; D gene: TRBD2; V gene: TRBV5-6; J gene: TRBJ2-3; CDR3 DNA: TGTGCCAGCAGCTTGGGGACTCCGGGACTAGCCTCCACAGATACGCAGTATTTT; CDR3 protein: CASSLGTPGLASTDTQYF
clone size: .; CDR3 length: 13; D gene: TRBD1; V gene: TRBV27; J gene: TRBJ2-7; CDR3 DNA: TGTGCCAGCAGTGGACAGGGAACCTACGAGCAGTACTTC; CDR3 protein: CASSGQGTYEQYF
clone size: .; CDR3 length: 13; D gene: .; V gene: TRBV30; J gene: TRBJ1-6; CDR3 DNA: TGTGCCTGGAGTTTGGGGACACTCCGACCCCTCCACTTT; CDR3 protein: CAWSLGTLRPLHF
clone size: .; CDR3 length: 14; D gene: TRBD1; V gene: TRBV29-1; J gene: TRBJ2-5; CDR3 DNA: TGCAGCGTTAAATGGACAGGGGGCATCGAGACCCAGTACTTC; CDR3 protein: CSVKWTGGIETQYF
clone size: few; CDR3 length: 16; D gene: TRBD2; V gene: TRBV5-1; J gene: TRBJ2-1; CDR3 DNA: TGCGCCAGCAGCCTGGCGGGAGGGAACTCCTACAATGAGCAGTTCTTC; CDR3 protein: CASSLAGGNSYNEQFF
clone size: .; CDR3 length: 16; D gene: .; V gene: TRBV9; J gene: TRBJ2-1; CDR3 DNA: TGTGCCAGCAGCTCCCGCAGCGGAGTCTCCTACAATGAGCAGTTCTTC; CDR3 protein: CASSSRSGVSYNEQFF
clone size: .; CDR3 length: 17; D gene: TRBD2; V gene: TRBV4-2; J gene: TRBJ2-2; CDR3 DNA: TGTGCCAGCAGCCCGGCCCTAGCGGGATATAACACCGGGGAGCTGTTTTTT; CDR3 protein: CASSPALAGYNTGELFF
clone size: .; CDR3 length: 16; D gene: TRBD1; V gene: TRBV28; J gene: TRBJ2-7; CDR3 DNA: TGTGCCAGCAGTTCTTTCGGGACAGGTACTTTGTACGAGCAGTACTTC; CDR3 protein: CASSSFGTGTLYEQYF
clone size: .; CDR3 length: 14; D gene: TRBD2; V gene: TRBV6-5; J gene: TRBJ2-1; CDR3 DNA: TGTGCCAGCAGCAACAGGACTAGCGGGATTGGGCAGTTCTTC; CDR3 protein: CASSNRTSGIGQFF
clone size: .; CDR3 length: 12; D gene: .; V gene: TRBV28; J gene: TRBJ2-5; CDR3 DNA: TGTGCCAGCAGTTTAGTATCAGGGTATCAGTACTTC; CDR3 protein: CASSLVSGYQYF
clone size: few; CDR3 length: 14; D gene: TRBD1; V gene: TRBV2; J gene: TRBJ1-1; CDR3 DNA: TGTGCCAGCAGTGGGGGACAGGGGTGGACTGAAGCTTTCTTT; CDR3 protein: CASSGGQGWTEAFF
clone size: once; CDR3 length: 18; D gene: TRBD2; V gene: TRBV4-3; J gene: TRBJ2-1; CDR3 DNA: TGCGCCAGCAGCCAAGGTTTCGGCGGGAGATACCGCGACAATGAGCAGTTCTTC; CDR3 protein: CASSQGFGGRYRDNEQFF
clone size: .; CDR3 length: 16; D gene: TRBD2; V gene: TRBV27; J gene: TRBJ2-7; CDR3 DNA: TGTGCCAGCAGATATTTCCCTCGGGGGGAGATAGGCGAGCAGTACTTC; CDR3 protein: CASRYFPRGEIGEQYF
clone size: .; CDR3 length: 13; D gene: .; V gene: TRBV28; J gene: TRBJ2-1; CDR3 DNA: TGTGCCAGCAGGTCTCAGGGAAACAATGAGCAGTTCTTC; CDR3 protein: CASRSQGNNEQFF
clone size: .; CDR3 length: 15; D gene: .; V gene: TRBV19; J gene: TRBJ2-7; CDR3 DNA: TGTGCCAGTAGTATCGGGAGCGGATTCTCCTACGAGCAGTACTTC; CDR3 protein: CASSIGSGFSYEQYF
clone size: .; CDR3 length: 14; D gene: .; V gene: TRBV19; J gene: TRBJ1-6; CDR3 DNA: TGTGCCAGTAGTATCGCAGGGCATAATTCACCCCTCCACTTT; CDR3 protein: CASSIAGHNSPLHF
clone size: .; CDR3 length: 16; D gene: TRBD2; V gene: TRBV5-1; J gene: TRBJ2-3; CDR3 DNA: TGCGCCAGCAGCTTGGGGCTAGCGGTTCTCACAGATACGCAGTATTTT; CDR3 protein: CASSLGLAVLTDTQYF
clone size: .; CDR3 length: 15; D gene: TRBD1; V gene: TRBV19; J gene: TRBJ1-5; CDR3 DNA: TGTGCCAGTAGTATAAGACAGGGGGGACATCAGCCCCAGCATTTT; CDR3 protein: CASSIRQGGHQPQHF
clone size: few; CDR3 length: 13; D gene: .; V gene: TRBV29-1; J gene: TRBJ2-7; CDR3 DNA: TGCAGCGTTGAGGGCCAGGGCCCCCACGAGCAGTACTTC; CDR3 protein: CSVEGQGPHEQYF
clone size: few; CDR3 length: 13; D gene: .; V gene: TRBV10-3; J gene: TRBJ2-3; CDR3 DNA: TGTGCCATCAGGGCTAGCGCCACAGATACGCAGTATTTT; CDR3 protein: CAIRASATDTQYF
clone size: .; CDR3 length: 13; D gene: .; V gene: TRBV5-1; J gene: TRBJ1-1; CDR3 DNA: TGCGCCAGCAGCATACAGAGTAACACTGAAGCTTTCTTT; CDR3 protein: CASSIQSNTEAFF
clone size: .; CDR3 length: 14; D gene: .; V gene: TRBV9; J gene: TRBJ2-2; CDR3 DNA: TGTGCCAGCAGAGATGGGGGCGACACCGGGGAGCTGTTTTTT; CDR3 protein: CASRDGGDTGELFF
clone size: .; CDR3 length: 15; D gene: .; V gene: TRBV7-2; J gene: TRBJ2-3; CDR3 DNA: TGTGCCAGCAGCTTGGGCGGGGCTAGCACAGATACGCAGTATTTT; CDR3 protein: CASSLGGASTDTQYF